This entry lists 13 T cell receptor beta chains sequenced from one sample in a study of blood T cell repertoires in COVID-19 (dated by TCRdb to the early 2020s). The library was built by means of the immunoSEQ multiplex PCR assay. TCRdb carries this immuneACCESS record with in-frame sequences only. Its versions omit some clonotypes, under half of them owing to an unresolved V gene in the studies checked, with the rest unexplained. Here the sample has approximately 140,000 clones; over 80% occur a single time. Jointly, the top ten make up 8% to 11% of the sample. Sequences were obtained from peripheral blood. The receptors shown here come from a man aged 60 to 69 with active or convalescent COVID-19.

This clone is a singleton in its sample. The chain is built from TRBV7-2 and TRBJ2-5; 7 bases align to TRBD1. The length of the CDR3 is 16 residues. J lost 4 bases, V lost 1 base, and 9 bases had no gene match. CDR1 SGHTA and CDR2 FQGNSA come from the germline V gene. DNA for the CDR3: TGTGCCAGCAGCTTAGAGGGGGCCCTAGGGACAGAGACCCAGTACTTC. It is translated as CASSLEGALGTETQYF.

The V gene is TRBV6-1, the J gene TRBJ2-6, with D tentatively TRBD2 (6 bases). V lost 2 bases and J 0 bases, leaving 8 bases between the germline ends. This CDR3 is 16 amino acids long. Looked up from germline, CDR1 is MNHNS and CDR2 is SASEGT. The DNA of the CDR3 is TGTGCCAGCAGTGAATTGACTAGCTCTGGGGCCAACGTCCTGACTTTC. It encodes CASSELTSSGANVLTF.

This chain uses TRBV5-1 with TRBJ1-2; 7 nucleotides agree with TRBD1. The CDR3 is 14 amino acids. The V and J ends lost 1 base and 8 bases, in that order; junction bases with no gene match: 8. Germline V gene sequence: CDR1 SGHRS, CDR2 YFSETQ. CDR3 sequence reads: CASSLLGDRDGYTF. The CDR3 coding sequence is TGCGCCAGCAGCTTGTTGGGAGACAGGGACGGCTACACCTTC. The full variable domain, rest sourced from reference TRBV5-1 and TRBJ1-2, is KAGVTQTPRYLIKTRGQQVTLSCSPISGHRSVSWYQQTPGQGLQFLFEYFSETQRNKGNFPGRFSGRQFSNSRSEMNVSTLELGDSALYLCASSLLGDRDGYTFGSGTRLTVV.

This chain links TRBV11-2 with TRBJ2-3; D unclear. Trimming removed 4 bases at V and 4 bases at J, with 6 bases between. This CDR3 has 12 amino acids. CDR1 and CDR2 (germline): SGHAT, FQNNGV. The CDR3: CASSSLADTQYF. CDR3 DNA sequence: TGTGCCAGCAGCTCCCTAGCAGATACGCAGTATTTT.

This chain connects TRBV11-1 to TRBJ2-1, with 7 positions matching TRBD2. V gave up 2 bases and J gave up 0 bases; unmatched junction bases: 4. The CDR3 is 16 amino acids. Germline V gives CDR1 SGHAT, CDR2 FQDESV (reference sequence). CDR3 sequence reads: CASSLRRGSSYNEQFF. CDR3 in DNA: TGTGCCAGCAGCTTAAGGCGGGGGAGCTCCTACAATGAGCAGTTCTTC.

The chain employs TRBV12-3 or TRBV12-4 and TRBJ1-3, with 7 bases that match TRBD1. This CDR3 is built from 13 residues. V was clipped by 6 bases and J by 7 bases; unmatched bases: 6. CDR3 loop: CASSTGVGNTIYF. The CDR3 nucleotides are TGTGCCAGCAGCACAGGGGTAGGGAACACCATATATTTT.

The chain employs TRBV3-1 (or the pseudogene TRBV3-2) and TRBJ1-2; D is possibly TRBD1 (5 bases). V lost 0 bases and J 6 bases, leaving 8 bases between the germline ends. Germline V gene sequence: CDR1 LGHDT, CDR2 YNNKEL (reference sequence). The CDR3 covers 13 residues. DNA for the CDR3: TGTGCCAGCAGCCAAGAAAGGGGTAATGGCTACACCTTC. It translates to CASSQERGNGYTF.

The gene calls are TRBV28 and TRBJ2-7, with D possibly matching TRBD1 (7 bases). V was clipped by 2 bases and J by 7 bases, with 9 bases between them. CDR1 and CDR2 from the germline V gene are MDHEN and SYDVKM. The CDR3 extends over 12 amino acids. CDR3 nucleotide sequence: TGTGCCAGCAGTTTACCAGGGGGGGAGCAGTACTTC. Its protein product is CASSLPGGEQYF.

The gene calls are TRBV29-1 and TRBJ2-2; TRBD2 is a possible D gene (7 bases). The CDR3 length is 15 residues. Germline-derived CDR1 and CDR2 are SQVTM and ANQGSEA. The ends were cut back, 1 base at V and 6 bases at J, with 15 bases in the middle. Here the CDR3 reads CSVEGGGAVAGELFF. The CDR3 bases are TGCAGCGTTGAAGGAGGGGGGGCTGTAGCCGGGGAGCTGTTTTTT.

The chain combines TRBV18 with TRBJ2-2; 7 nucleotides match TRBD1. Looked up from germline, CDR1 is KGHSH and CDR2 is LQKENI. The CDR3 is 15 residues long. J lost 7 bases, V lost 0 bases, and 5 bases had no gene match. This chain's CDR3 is CASSPPGGEGGELFF. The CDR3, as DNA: TGTGCCAGCTCACCACCAGGGGGCGAAGGCGGGGAGCTGTTTTTT.

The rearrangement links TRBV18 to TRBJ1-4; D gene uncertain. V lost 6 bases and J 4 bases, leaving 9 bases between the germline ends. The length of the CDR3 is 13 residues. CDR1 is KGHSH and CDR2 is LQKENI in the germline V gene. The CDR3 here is CASSPGINEKLFF. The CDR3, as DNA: TGTGCCAGCTCGCCCGGGATTAATGAAAAACTGTTTTTT.

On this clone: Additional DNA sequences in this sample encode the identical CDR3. The CDR3 region has the DNA TGCGCCAGCAGCCAGGACCGGGGGGTGAACACTGAAGCTTTCTTT. This encodes CASSQDRGVNTEAFF. The chain uses TRBV4-1 and TRBJ1-1, with D possibly matching TRBD1 (5 bases). Trimming removed 3 bases from V and 0 bases from J, with 11 bases in between. The germline V gene has CDR1 MGHRA and CDR2 YSYEKL. The CDR3 loop spans 15 amino acids.

CDR3 sequence (DNA): TGTGCCAGCAGCTTAGGGGGAGGGGCAGTGATATCCTACGAGCAGTACTTC. It yields the protein CASSLGGGAVISYEQYF. J is TRBJ2-7 and V is TRBV7-8; 7 bases fit TRBD2. In germline, CDR1 is SGHVS, CDR2 FQNEAQ. V lost 1 base to trimming and J lost 1 base; unmatched junction nucleotides: 10. The CDR3 length is 17 residues.